Listed below are T cell receptor beta chains from one sample, sequenced in a study of blood T cell repertoires in COVID-19. Data came from immunoSEQ multiplex PCR; TCRdb stores just in-frame clones and leaves some out. The data hold a few hundred thousand clones, with approximately 90% observed a single time. The sequenced sample was PBMCs or T cells enriched from blood (not recorded which). The receptors were sampled from a woman in her thirties or forties who had been exposed to COVID-19. The conserved cysteine and the conserved F or W are not part of the CDR3 here. Size is omitted from some rows. Given values are once, few, many or a class for expanded clones.

J,size,V,CDR3
TRBJ2-2,-,TRBV7-9,ASSPWVQANTGELF
TRBJ1-5,few,TRBV18,ASSPATAQPQH
TRBJ1-6,-,TRBV7-2,ASSLGGQVVSPLH
TRBJ2-4,-,TRBV7-3,ASSLGQTNIQY
TRBJ1-1,-,TRBV5-1,ASSELEGYTEAF
TRBJ2-7,-,TRBV5-1,ASSQLAGAYEQY
TRBJ1-2,-,TRBV10-2,ASRAGTAYGYT
TRBJ1-2,-,TRBV30,AWSVQGGGYGYT
TRBJ2-1,few,TRBV19,ASNGLAGVGEQF
TRBJ2-5,-,TRBV6-2/TRBV6-3,ASSFSGTPGTQY
TRBJ2-2,-,TRBV9,ASSRGLAGVSNTGELF
TRBJ2-1,-,TRBV5-1,ASSLIVAGPNEQF
TRBJ2-1,-,TRBV7-9,ASSWGLANRNEQF
TRBJ2-3,-,TRBV13,ASSLAGLASLGGGPDTQY
TRBJ2-7,few,TRBV29-1,SVEDRYEQY
TRBJ1-5,-,TRBV2,ASSADSSLTQPQH
TRBJ1-1,-,TRBV6-5,ASSREWNTEAF
TRBJ1-2,-,TRBV29-1,SVMTGDTNGYT
TRBJ1-1,-,TRBV7-3,ASSSHGEATEAF
TRBJ2-3,-,TRBV10-1,ASSDGTSGTDTQY
TRBJ2-3,-,TRBV6-5,ASSRQFTDTQY
TRBJ2-5,-,TRBV9,ASSVEVAGGAQY
TRBJ2-3,-,TRBV27,ASSLFAGAGTDTQY
TRBJ1-2,-,TRBV2,ASNHVRGALYGYT
TRBJ2-7,-,TRBV7-6,ASSAIQGGEQY
TRBJ2-2,-,TRBV9,ASSLRGGAGELF
TRBJ1-5,-,TRBV20-1,SASHGTNQPQH
TRBJ2-7,-,TRBV7-6,ASSPPRGGRGEQY
TRBJ2-1,-,TRBV9,ASSVAEGTNEQF